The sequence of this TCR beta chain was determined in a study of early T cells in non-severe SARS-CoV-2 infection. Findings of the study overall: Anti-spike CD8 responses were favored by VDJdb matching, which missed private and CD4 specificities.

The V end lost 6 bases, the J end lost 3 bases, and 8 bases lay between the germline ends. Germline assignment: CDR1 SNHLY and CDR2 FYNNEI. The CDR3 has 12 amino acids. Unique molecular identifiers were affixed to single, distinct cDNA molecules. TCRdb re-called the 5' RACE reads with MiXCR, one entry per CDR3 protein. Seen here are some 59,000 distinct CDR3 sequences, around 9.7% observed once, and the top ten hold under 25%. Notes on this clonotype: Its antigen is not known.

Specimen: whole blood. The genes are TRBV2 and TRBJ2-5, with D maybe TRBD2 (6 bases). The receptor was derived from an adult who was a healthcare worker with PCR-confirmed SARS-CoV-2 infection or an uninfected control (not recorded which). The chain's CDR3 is CASRTGEETQYF. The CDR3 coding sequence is TGTGCCAGCAGGACGGGGGAAGAGACCCAGTACTTC.